This T cell receptor beta chain was captured in a study of cytomegalovirus exposure and HLA in healthy donors. General study findings and limits: It has been reported that TCR beta sequences accurately predicted the HLA-A and HLA-B alleles of most subjects. Later analysis identified a missense DCLRE1C variant that was linked to TCR beta V- and J-gene trimming.

The CDR3 contains 16 residues. Germline loops: CDR1 SEHNR, CDR2 FQNEAQ (reference sequence). Each donor's status was that of a healthy bone marrow donor. Nominally healthy donors were sampled, though unrecorded immune exposures were likely. The primer mix had 60 Vbeta and 13 Jbeta primers. The table came from immunoSEQ multiplex PCR; TCRdb's copy has only in-frame clones and leaves some out. The table includes 150,000 to 200,000 clones, 80% detected once. To note about this clone: Antigen unknown. An end of the junction does not agree with germline; a read error may underlie this.

Sequenced input: PBMCs. The receptor was derived from a woman in her thirties or forties in good health and CMV-seronegative. This chain links TRBV7-9 with TRBJ1-2; 7 bases fit TRBD1. CDR3 sequence: CSSSLFSRQGWGGYTF. In DNA form, the CDR3 reads TGTTCCAGCAGCTTGTTCAGTCGACAGGGATGGGGTGGCTACACCTTC.